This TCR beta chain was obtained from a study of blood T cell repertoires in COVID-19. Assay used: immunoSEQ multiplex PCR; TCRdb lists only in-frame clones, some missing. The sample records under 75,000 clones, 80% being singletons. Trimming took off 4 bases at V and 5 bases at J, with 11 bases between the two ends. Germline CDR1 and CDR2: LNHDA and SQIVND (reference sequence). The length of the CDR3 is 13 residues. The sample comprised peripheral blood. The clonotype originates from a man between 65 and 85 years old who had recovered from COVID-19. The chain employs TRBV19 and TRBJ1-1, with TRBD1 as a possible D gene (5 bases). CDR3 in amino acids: CASSKSRDTEAFF. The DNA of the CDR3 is TGTGCCAGTAGTAAATCCAGGGATACTGAAGCTTTCTTT.